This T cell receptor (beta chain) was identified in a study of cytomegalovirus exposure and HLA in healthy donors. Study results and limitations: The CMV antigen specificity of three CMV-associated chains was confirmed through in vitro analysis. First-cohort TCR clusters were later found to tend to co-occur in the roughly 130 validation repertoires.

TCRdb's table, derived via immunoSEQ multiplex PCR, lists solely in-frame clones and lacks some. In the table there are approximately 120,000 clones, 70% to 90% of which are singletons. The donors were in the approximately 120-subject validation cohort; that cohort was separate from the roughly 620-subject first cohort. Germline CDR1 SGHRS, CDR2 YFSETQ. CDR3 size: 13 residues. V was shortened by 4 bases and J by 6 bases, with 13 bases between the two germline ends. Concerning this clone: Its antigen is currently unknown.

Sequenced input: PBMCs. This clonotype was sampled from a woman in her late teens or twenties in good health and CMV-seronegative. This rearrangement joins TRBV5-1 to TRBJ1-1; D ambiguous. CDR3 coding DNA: TGCGCCAGCAGCCCCCCAGCGGGGTCTGAAGCTTTCTTT. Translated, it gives CASSPPAGSEAFF. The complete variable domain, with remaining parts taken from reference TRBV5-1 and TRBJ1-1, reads KAGVTQTPRYLIKTRGQQVTLSCSPISGHRSVSWYQQTPGQGLQFLFEYFSETQRNKGNFPGRFSGRQFSNSRSEMNVSTLELGDSALYLCASSPPAGSEAFFGQGTRLTVV.